These 16 T cell receptor beta chains share one sample of origin, sequenced in a study of Ad26.COV2.S vaccination and SARS-CoV-2 variants. Repertoires were generated with immunoSEQ multiplex PCR, while TCRdb's copy carries only in-frame clones and drops some. The table includes approximately 480,000 clones, 87% detected once. The treatment here: roughly 18 received Ad26.COV2.S at low or high dose, single or two shots; 5 received placebo; per-sample allocation not given. The investigators took samples on day 63 after the first vaccine or placebo injection. The sequenced sample was peripheral blood, obtained in a trial of Ad26.COV2.S vaccine versus placebo. These TCRs come from a person between 18 and 60 years old who received the Ad26.COV2.S COVID-19 vaccine or a placebo.

The chain couples TRBV5-6 to TRBJ2-2; D is uncertain. This CDR3 is 16 amino acids long. Trimming took off 1 base at V and 0 bases at J, with 10 bases between the two ends. CDR1 and CDR2 from the germline V gene are SGHDT and YYEEEE. The chain's CDR3 is CASSLPSGSNTGELFF. CDR3 nucleotide sequence: TGTGCCAGCAGCTTGCCGTCGGGCTCGAACACCGGGGAGCTGTTTTTT.

The chain employs TRBV6-6 and TRBJ1-5, with TRBD1 matching over 9 bases. This CDR3 has 15 residues. The V gene end was trimmed by 4 bases and the J gene end by 2 bases; junction bases not matched to a gene: 3. Germline V lookup: CDR1 MNHNY, CDR2 SVGAGI (reference sequence). The CDR3 nucleotides are TGTGCCAGCAGTTCGGGACAGGGTCGCAATCAGCCCCAGCATTTT. It codes for CASSSGQGRNQPQHF.

The rearrangement uses TRBV10-3 and TRBJ2-5; TRBD2 aligns across 12 bases. The CDR3 runs to 16 residues. Germline lookup yields CDR1 ENHRY and CDR2 SYGVKD. With V trimmed by 6 bases and J by 2 bases, 7 bases remained unmatched. CDR3 sequence reads: CAIRPGLAGRQETQYF. The DNA of the CDR3 is TGTGCCATCAGGCCGGGACTAGCGGGCCGACAAGAGACCCAGTACTTC.

The table lists this clone with a few counts. The chain joins TRBV28 to TRBJ1-6; TRBD1 agrees at 9 bases. This CDR3 is built from 15 residues. The ends lost 5 bases at V and 3 bases at J; junction bases unmatched: 2. Per germline, CDR1 MDHEN and CDR2 SYDVKM. The CDR3 nucleotides are TGTGCCAGCAGTCTGGGACAGGGCTATAATTCACCCCTCCACTTT. Amino acid sequence: CASSLGQGYNSPLHF.

This chain uses TRBV28 with TRBJ1-6, with 8 nucleotides matching TRBD1. The germline V gene encodes CDR1 MDHEN and CDR2 SYDVKM. This CDR3 comprises 14 residues. Trimming removed 6 bases from V and 8 bases from J; junction bases left unmatched: 6. This chain's CDR3 is CASSPTGGHSPLHF. The CDR3 DNA reads as TGTGCCAGCAGCCCCACAGGGGGACATTCACCCCTCCACTTT.

The V gene is TRBV27, the J gene TRBJ2-1; D is possibly TRBD1 (5 bases). V gave up 5 bases and J gave up 7 bases, with 6 bases separating them. The CDR3 consists of 11 residues. The germline V gene has CDR1 MNHEY and CDR2 SMNVEV (reference sequence). CDR3 nucleotide sequence: TGTGCCAGCAGTACAGGTAATGAGCAGTTCTTC. It codes for CASSTGNEQFF.

The chain is built from TRBV3-1 (or the pseudogene TRBV3-2) and TRBJ2-7; D gene uncertain. This CDR3 spans 14 amino acids. Trimming cost V 1 base and J 3 bases, with 10 bases left between them. Germline assignment: CDR1 LGHDT and CDR2 YNNKEL (reference sequence). The CDR3 loop reads CASSQVPLIYEQYF. The DNA for the CDR3 is TGTGCCAGCAGCCAAGTCCCCTTAATCTACGAGCAGTACTTC.

To note about this clone: Within the sample, other DNA sequences also encode this same CDR3. The chain links TRBV28 to TRBJ1-2, with 7 bases lining up with TRBD1. This CDR3 is 13 amino acids long. Germline values: CDR1 MDHEN, CDR2 SYDVKM. Trimming removed 6 bases from V and 4 bases from J; junction bases left unmatched: 5. CDR3 sequence reads: CASRTGTVYGYTF. The CDR3 nucleotides read TGTGCCAGCAGAACCGGGACAGTCTATGGCTACACCTTC.

The chain combines TRBV24-1 with TRBJ2-1, with D uncertain. V gave up 3 bases and J gave up 5 bases, with 7 bases separating them. CDR1 KGHDR and CDR2 SFDVKD come from the germline V gene. There are 13 residues in the CDR3. CDR3 nucleotide sequence: TGTGCCACCAGTGATGTTCTCAACAATGAGCAGTTCTTC. Translation gives CATSDVLNNEQFF.

This clone occurred once. The chain employs TRBV11-1 and TRBJ2-5; the D is unclear. The length of the CDR3 is 15 residues. Germline CDR1 and CDR2: SGHAT and FQDESV (reference sequence). V was pared by 5 bases and J by 2 bases, with 15 bases between. The CDR3 nucleotides are TGTGCCAGCAGCCCACGCTTGGCGGCACAAGAGACCCAGTACTTC. It codes for CASSPRLAAQETQYF.

The chain carries TRBV29-1 and TRBJ1-2; the D gene is possibly TRBD1 (6 bases). V was trimmed by 6 bases and J by 4 bases, leaving 24 bases between them. Looked up from germline, CDR1 is SQVTM and CDR2 is ANQGSEA. The CDR3 spans 16 residues. This CDR3 reads CSVSGPTGARGYGYTF. The CDR3 nucleotides read TGCAGCGTCTCGGGTCCGACGGGGGCAAGGGGCTATGGCTACACCTTC.

The chain uses TRBV5-1 and TRBJ2-2; D is unresolved. The germline V gene encodes CDR1 SGHRS and CDR2 YFSETQ. V lost 1 base, J lost 0 bases, and 4 bases lay in between. The CDR3 runs 14 residues. The CDR3, as DNA: TGCGCCAGCAGCTTGTTCCCGAACACCGGGGAGCTGTTTTTT. It yields the protein CASSLFPNTGELFF.

The CDR3 region has the DNA TGTGCCAGCAGTTTAAGGACAGGGGGGCTCTACGAGCAGTACTTC. Translation gives CASSLRTGGLYEQYF. This chain connects TRBV27 to TRBJ2-7, with TRBD1 matching over 10 bases. The CDR3 sequence is 15 residues long. CDR1 is MNHEY, CDR2 SMNVEV, per germline (reference sequence). J gave up 3 bases and V 2 bases, and 4 bases lay outside the gene matches.

This clone was detected only a few times. The V and J genes are TRBV11-2 and TRBJ2-2, with TRBD1 as a possible D gene (5 bases). The V end lost 3 bases, the J end lost 5 bases, and 13 bases lay between the germline ends. Germline V gene sequence: CDR1 SGHAT, CDR2 FQNNGV. The CDR3 covers 15 residues. The chain's CDR3 is CASSFSQGLTGELFF. The CDR3 bases are TGTGCCAGCAGCTTCAGTCAGGGATTGACCGGGGAGCTGTTTTTT. The full variable domain, rest sourced from reference TRBV11-2 and TRBJ2-2, is EAGVAQSPRYKIIEKRQSVAFWCNPISGHATLYWYQQILGQGPKLLIQFQNNGVVDDSQLPKDRFSAERLKGVDSTLKIQPAKLEDSAVYLCASSFSQGLTGELFFGEGSRLTVL.

This clone occurred once. The gene calls are TRBV15 and TRBJ1-2; D not resolved. CDR3 length: 15 amino acids. V was shortened by 0 bases and J by 3 bases, with 11 bases between the two germline ends. Germline CDR1 LNHNV, CDR2 YYDKDF (reference sequence). The CDR3 coding sequence is TGTGCCACCAGCAGAGAGATGGGAGGATACTATGGCTACACCTTC. Protein product: CATSREMGGYYGYTF.

The J gene is TRBJ2-1, the V gene TRBV24-1; D gene unclear. The V end lost 1 base, the J end lost 8 bases, and 5 bases lay between the germline ends. CDR1 and CDR2 from the germline V gene are KGHDR and SFDVKD. This CDR3 is built from 12 residues. The chain's CDR3 is CATSDFRDEQFF. CDR3 nucleotide sequence: TGTGCCACCAGTGATTTTCGGGATGAGCAGTTCTTC.